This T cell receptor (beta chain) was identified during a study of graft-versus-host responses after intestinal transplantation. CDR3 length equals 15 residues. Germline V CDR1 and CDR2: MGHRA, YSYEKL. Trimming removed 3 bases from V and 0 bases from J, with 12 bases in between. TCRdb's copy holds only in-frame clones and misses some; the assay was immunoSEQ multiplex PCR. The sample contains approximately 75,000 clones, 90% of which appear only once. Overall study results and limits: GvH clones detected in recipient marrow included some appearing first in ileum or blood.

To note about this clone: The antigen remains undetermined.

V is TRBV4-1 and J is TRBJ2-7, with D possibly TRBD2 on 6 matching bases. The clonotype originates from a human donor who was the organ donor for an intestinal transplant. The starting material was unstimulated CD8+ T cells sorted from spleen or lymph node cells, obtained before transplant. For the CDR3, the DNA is TGCGCCAGCAGCCATTCAGCGGGCAGCTCCTACGAGCAGTACGTC. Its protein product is CASSHSAGSSYEQYV.